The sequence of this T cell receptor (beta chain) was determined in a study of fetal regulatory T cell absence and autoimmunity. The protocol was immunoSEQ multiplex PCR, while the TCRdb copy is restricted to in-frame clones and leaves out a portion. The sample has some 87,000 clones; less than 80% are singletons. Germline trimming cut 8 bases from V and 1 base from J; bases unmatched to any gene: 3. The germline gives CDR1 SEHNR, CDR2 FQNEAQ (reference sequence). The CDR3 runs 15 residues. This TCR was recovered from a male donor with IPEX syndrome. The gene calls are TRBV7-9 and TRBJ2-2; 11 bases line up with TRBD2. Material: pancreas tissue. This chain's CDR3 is CASSGTSGNTGELFF. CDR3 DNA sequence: TGTGCCAGCTCCGGGACTAGCGGGAACACCGGGGAGCTGTTTTTT.